Detailed here is one T cell receptor (beta chain). The data are from a study of blood T cell repertoires in COVID-19. Looking at the study overall: In each case, the material was cDNA or gDNA derived from T cells, B-cell-depleted T cells, or PBMCs.

Per the original data handling: Amplification of reference gene primers provided the estimated nucleated cell counts. The repertoire was sequenced with immunoSEQ multiplex PCR; TCRdb's copy has only in-frame clones and lacks some. V and J calls and clone size are given by that table; D and trimming were obtained from the DNA. Among approximately 140,000 clones listed, more than 80% were seen once. The CDR3 has 14 residues. From germline, CDR1 is SGHNT and CDR2 YYREEE (reference sequence). V lost 0 bases to trimming and J lost 3 bases, with 10 bases between them. This sequence was found in a human donor in a cohort sampled during active COVID-19. The chain couples TRBV5-4 to TRBJ2-7, with a possible D match to TRBD1 (5 bases). Source material: peripheral blood. CDR3 in DNA: TGTGCCAGCAGCTTGGAGGGGTTGGGCTACGAGCAGTACTTC. Protein sequence: CASSLEGLGYEQYF.